Listed here are 26 T cell receptor beta chains from one sample, sequenced in a study of cytomegalovirus exposure and HLA in healthy donors. Both 60 Vbeta primers and 13 Jbeta primers went into the PCR. The method was immunoSEQ multiplex PCR; TCRdb's version includes in-frame clones alone and lacks a portion of them. In the table there are 150,000 to 200,000 clones, just under 80% of which are singletons. What was sequenced was PBMCs. All receptors derive from a woman in her twenties or thirties in good health and CMV-seropositive.

This sequence joins TRBV4-2 and TRBJ2-6, with TRBD1 matching 9 bases. The trim removed 4 bases at V and 0 bases at J, leaving 10 bases unmatched. Germline values: CDR1 LGHNA, CDR2 YNFKEQ. The CDR3 totals 19 residues. The CDR3 DNA reads TGTGCCAGCAGCCCCCGGGACAGGGAGCCTCTCTCTGGGGCCAACGTCCTGACTTTC. Protein sequence: CASSPRDREPLSGANVLTF.

The rearrangement joins TRBV4-2 to TRBJ2-1; D remains unclear. Trimming pared 1 base from V and 2 bases from J, leaving 12 bases between. This CDR3 has 16 amino acids. In germline, CDR1 is LGHNA, CDR2 YNFKEQ. As DNA, the CDR3 is TGTGCCAGCAGCCAAGCTCGAAGCCCCACCTACAATGAGCAGTTCTTC. Translation: CASSQARSPTYNEQFF.

The chain is built from TRBV7-3 and TRBJ2-1; D possibly corresponds to TRBD2 (6 bases). Germline CDR1 SGHTA, CDR2 FQGTGA. This CDR3 has 14 residues. Trimming pared 5 bases from V and 6 bases from J, leaving 14 bases between. In DNA form, the CDR3 reads TGTGCCAGCAGCCAAAAGGGGACTTTCAATGAGCAGTTCTTC. The encoded protein is CASSQKGTFNEQFF.

The chain links TRBV9 to TRBJ1-2; perhaps TRBD1 as D (5 bases). The CDR3 consists of 14 residues. Germline V gene sequence: CDR1 SGDLS, CDR2 YYNGEE. V lost 0 bases, J lost 6 bases, and 12 bases lay in between. This chain's CDR3 is CASSVGAGLNGYTF. CDR3 nucleotide sequence: TGTGCCAGCAGCGTAGGGGCAGGGTTGAATGGCTACACCTTC.

The genes are TRBV7-9 and TRBJ2-7; perhaps TRBD1 as D (6 bases). Germline V CDR1 and CDR2: SEHNR, FQNEAQ (reference sequence). The V gene lost 5 bases and the J gene lost 3 bases, with 14 bases spanning the gap. The CDR3 length is 14 residues. CDR3 bases: TGTGCCAGCAGCCCTGCCTTACAGGGCTACGAGCAGTACTTC. This codes for CASSPALQGYEQYF.

This clone has just a few counts. CDR3: CASSRGNSPLHF. DNA of the CDR3: TGTGCCAGCTCTAGGGGGAATTCACCCCTCCACTTT. The chain has TRBV27 and TRBJ1-6; D is possibly TRBD1 (6 bases). The germline gives CDR1 MNHEY, CDR2 SMNVEV (reference sequence). This CDR3 has 12 residues. The ends were cut back, 8 bases at V and 7 bases at J, with 9 bases in the middle.

J is TRBJ2-1 and V is TRBV19; TRBD2 agrees at 11 bases. This CDR3 region has 12 residues. Germline V gene lookup returns CDR1 LNHDA and CDR2 SQIVND (reference sequence). The ends lost 9 bases at V and 14 bases at J; junction bases unmatched: 9. The CDR3 spells CASQTSGKRKFF. The CDR3 DNA reads TGTGCCAGCCAGACTAGCGGGAAGCGTAAGTTCTTC.

The rearrangement links TRBV5-5 to TRBJ1-1; 10 bases agree with TRBD1. Germline loops: CDR1 SGHKS, CDR2 YYEKEE (reference sequence). This CDR3 spans 15 amino acids. V was pared by 0 bases and J by 6 bases, with 5 bases of the junction left unmatched. The CDR3 protein is CASSLAGTGAPEAFF. In DNA, the CDR3 is TGTGCCAGCAGCTTGGCCGGGACAGGGGCCCCTGAAGCTTTCTTT.

The chain links TRBV28 to TRBJ1-5, with TRBD1 matching over 11 bases. The V and J ends lost 9 bases and 1 base, in that order; junction bases with no gene match: 5. Germline V CDR1 and CDR2: MDHEN, SYDVKM. The CDR3 runs to 15 residues. This CDR3 reads CASWTGGLSNQPQHF. The CDR3 bases are TGTGCCAGTTGGACAGGGGGCTTAAGCAATCAGCCCCAGCATTTT.

V and J are TRBV4-3 and TRBJ1-2; D may be TRBD1 (5 bases). The V and J ends lost 3 bases and 4 bases respectively, with 15 bases between them. Germline assignment: CDR1 LGHNA and CDR2 YSLEER. This CDR3 is 15 amino acids long. CDR3 DNA: TGCGCCAGCAGCCAGGGGACCGTGACTAGCTATGGCTACACCTTC. Its protein product is CASSQGTVTSYGYTF.

Comment on this clone: A read error may account for a junction end that differs from germline. The V and J genes are TRBV5-1 and TRBJ1-5; no firm D call. The CDR3 loop spans 13 amino acids. The V gene's germline CDR1 is SGHRS and CDR2 YFSETQ. The CDR3 DNA reads as TGCGCCAGCAACTTGGGCGGCTATCAGCCCCAGCATTTT. It translates to CASNLGGYQPQHF.

The rearrangement links TRBV6-1 to TRBJ1-5, with D hard to call. CDR1 and CDR2 (germline): MNHNS, SASEGT. Trimming stripped 4 bases from V and 4 bases from J, with 11 bases between. This CDR3 is built from 14 residues. CDR3 sequence: CASSVQRVNQPQHF. The CDR3 DNA follows: TGTGCCAGCAGTGTACAGAGGGTTAATCAGCCCCAGCATTTT.

The J gene is TRBJ2-3, the V gene TRBV4-3; 10 nucleotides line up with TRBD2. V was pared by 4 bases and J by 2 bases, with 6 bases of the junction left unmatched. The CDR3 has 16 amino acids. The germline CDR1 and CDR2 sequences are LGHNA and YSLEER. The CDR3 loop reads CASSPGLAELTDTQYF. CDR3 bases: TGCGCCAGCAGCCCCGGACTAGCGGAGCTCACAGATACGCAGTATTTT.

This clone was found once. The rearrangement joins TRBV4-1 to TRBJ2-7; perhaps TRBD2 as D (5 bases). Between the trimmed V and J ends, which lost 0 bases and 1 base, there was a span of 16 bases. This CDR3 has 17 residues. Germline V gene sequence: CDR1 MGHRA, CDR2 YSYEKL. CDR3 region: CASSQDMTGIGSYEQYF. CDR3 bases: TGCGCCAGCAGCCAAGATATGACGGGGATCGGGTCCTACGAGCAGTACTTC.

This clone is a singleton in its sample. This chain joins TRBV11-3 and TRBJ2-3, with TRBD1 identical over 11 bases. The CDR3 totals 16 residues. Germline V CDR1 and CDR2: SGHNT, YENEEA. The ends lost 5 bases at V and 2 bases at J; junction bases unmatched: 6. CDR3 bases: TGTGCCAGCAGCCTAGGACAGGGGGCCCACACAGATACGCAGTATTTT. This translates into CASSLGQGAHTDTQYF.

The chain has TRBV7-2 and TRBJ2-5, with no clear D. Germline V gene sequence: CDR1 SGHTA, CDR2 FQGNSA. Trimming took off 4 bases at V and 0 bases at J, with 6 bases between the two ends. The CDR3 loop spans 13 amino acids. CDR3 bases: TGTGCCAGCAGCTCAAACTACCAAGAGACCCAGTACTTC. Protein product: CASSSNYQETQYF.

This chain connects TRBV6-6 to TRBJ1-1, with 9 bases matching TRBD1. V was clipped by 6 bases and J by 3 bases; unmatched bases: 2. This CDR3 region has 13 residues. CDR1 is MNHNY and CDR2 is SVGAGI in the germline V gene (reference sequence). CDR3 sequence reads: CASRDRGYTEAFF. CDR3 coding DNA: TGTGCCAGCAGGGACAGGGGATACACTGAAGCTTTCTTT.

The chain couples TRBV10-3 to TRBJ1-1; TRBD1 might be the D (5 bases). V lost 5 bases to trimming and J lost 2 bases, with 9 bases between them. Germline CDR1 is ENHRY and CDR2 is SYGVKD. The CDR3 has 13 amino acids. The CDR3 spells CAISLTVNTEAFF. Here the CDR3 DNA reads TGTGCCATCAGTTTGACAGTTAACACTGAAGCTTTCTTT.

The chain joins TRBV28 to TRBJ2-5; 11 positions agree with TRBD2. Germline assignment: CDR1 MDHEN and CDR2 SYDVKM. The CDR3 extends over 15 amino acids. The J segment lost 3 bases and the V segment lost 3 bases, leaving 3 bases of the junction unmatched. CDR3 DNA sequence: TGTGCCAGCAGTTTTCTAGCGGGGGGCGAAGAGACCCAGTACTTC. Translation: CASSFLAGGEETQYF.

J is TRBJ1-6 and V is TRBV5-1, with unresolved D. Between the trimmed V and J ends, which lost 5 bases and 2 bases, there was a span of 8 bases. CDR1 is SGHRS and CDR2 is YFSETQ in the germline V gene. The CDR3 covers 14 residues. CDR3 sequence (DNA): TGCGCCAGCAGTCGAACACCCTATAATTCACCCCTCCACTTT. This translates into CASSRTPYNSPLHF.

This rearrangement joins TRBV7-7 to TRBJ1-2; 7 bases agree with TRBD1. The germline CDR1 and CDR2 sequences are SSHAT and FNYEAQ (reference sequence). The CDR3 runs to 12 residues. V was pared by 11 bases and J by 2 bases, with 5 bases of the junction left unmatched. The CDR3 loop reads CADRVPNYGYTF. As DNA, the CDR3 is TGTGCCGACAGGGTCCCCAACTATGGCTACACCTTC.

Worth noting for this clone: One junction end disagrees with the germline gene, perhaps due to a read error. V is TRBV7-7 and J is TRBJ2-7; 9 nucleotides line up with TRBD1. The CDR3 consists of 16 residues. The V gene's germline CDR1 is SSHAT and CDR2 FNYEAQ (reference sequence). The CDR3 here is CASSLGGQGIGYEQYF. The CDR3 DNA reads as TGTGCTAGCAGCTTAGGGGGACAGGGTATAGGCTACGAGCAGTACTTC.

V gene TRBV4-1 combines with J gene TRBJ2-7; 13 bases are shared with TRBD2. The CDR3 is made up of 16 amino acids. Germline V lookup: CDR1 MGHRA, CDR2 YSYEKL. Unmatched junction bases numbered 6, after V lost 4 bases and J lost 3 bases. The CDR3 loop is CASSLTTSGRLYEQYF. Written as DNA, the CDR3 is TGCGCCAGCAGCCTTACGACTAGCGGGAGGCTCTACGAGCAGTACTTC.

This chain uses TRBV28 with TRBJ1-4; D unclear. The germline V gene has CDR1 MDHEN and CDR2 SYDVKM. The V gene lost 5 bases and the J gene lost 0 bases, with 7 bases spanning the gap. The CDR3 runs 14 residues. DNA for the CDR3: TGTGCCAGCAGTCCAATTGCAACTAATGAAAAACTGTTTTTT. Amino acid sequence: CASSPIATNEKLFF.

The chain couples TRBV2 to TRBJ2-1, with a weak D call TRBD1 (6 bases). V dropped 5 bases and J dropped 5 bases, with 19 bases sitting between them. Germline CDR1 reads SNHLY; CDR2 reads FYNNEI. CDR3 size: 16 residues. The CDR3 DNA reads TGTGCCAGCAGTTTGTCGGGCCTCACAGGGAACAATGAGCAGTTCTTC. Translated, it gives CASSLSGLTGNNEQFF.

The CDR3 sequence: CASSVSGNPNTQYF. DNA for the CDR3: TGTGCCAGCAGCGTTAGCGGGAACCCTAATACGCAGTATTTT. This rearrangement joins TRBV9 to TRBJ2-3; TRBD2 matches at 8 bases. Germline loops: CDR1 SGDLS, CDR2 YYNGEE. V trimming: 2 bases; J trimming: 7 bases; junction bases outside the gene matches: 6. The CDR3 totals 14 residues.